Presented here are 3 T cell receptor beta chains from one specimen sequenced in a study of siplizumab effects on memory and regulatory T cells. This table comes from immunoSEQ multiplex PCR, and its TCRdb copy is limited to in-frame clones, with some not included. The repertoire holds 99,000 or so clones, with over 90% as singletons. Sequenced material: Tregs sorted from blood. These receptors were taken from a human donor in good health.

The V and J genes are TRBV19 and TRBJ2-1; D not resolved. CDR1 is LNHDA and CDR2 is SQIVND in the germline V gene (reference sequence). V lost 5 bases, J lost 0 bases, and 14 bases lay in between. The CDR3 runs 16 residues. CDR3 sequence: CASSSQGPSSYNEQFF. The CDR3 bases are TGTGCCAGTAGTTCTCAAGGTCCTAGCTCCTACAATGAGCAGTTCTTC.

This clone was recorded a few times. This rearrangement joins TRBV9 to TRBJ2-5, with D perhaps being TRBD1 or TRBD2 (5 bases each). CDR1 is SGDLS, CDR2 YYNGEE, per germline. The V and J ends lost 0 bases and 5 bases respectively, with 14 bases between them. This CDR3 is built from 15 residues. For the CDR3, the DNA is TGTGCCAGCAGCGTAGCTACCGGGGACGTGGAGACCCAGTACTTC. Translation gives CASSVATGDVETQYF.

The rearrangement joins TRBV5-1 to TRBJ2-6, with D unclear. The germline CDR1 and CDR2 sequences are SGHRS and YFSETQ. V was cut by 0 bases and J by 4 bases, with 14 bases left in between. CDR3 size: 17 residues. CDR3 sequence reads: CASSLERAVSGANVLTF. As DNA, the CDR3 is TGCGCCAGCAGCTTGGAAAGGGCAGTTTCCGGGGCCAACGTCCTGACTTTC.